This T cell receptor beta chain was retrieved from a study of vaccination effects on CD4 cells after COVID-19. This clone was seen a few times. Its antigen is undetermined. Germline V lookup: CDR1 MNHEY, CDR2 SMNVEV (reference sequence). The CDR3 runs to 15 residues. Unmatched junction bases numbered 6, after V lost 8 bases and J lost 1 base. Peptide-pool stimulation followed by sequencing identified expanded antigen-specific CD4+ clonotypes in the ViraFEST assay. Subsequent to a culture period of approximately 11 days, CD4+ T cells were isolated. Clones were read by immunoSEQ multiplex PCR, and TCRdb kept only the in-frame ones, dropping some. This table holds tens of thousands of clones, about four fifths found once.

The TCR originated in a human donor who received a COVID-19 vaccine. The input for sequencing was CD4+ T cells from PBMCs cultured with HCoV-229E spike peptides, taken before COVID-19 vaccination. This chain connects TRBV27 to TRBJ2-2; TRBD1 matches at 8 bases. As DNA, the CDR3 is TGTGCCAGCCGTACCGGACAGGGGAACACCGGGGAGCTGTTTTTT. Translating gives CASRTGQGNTGELFF.